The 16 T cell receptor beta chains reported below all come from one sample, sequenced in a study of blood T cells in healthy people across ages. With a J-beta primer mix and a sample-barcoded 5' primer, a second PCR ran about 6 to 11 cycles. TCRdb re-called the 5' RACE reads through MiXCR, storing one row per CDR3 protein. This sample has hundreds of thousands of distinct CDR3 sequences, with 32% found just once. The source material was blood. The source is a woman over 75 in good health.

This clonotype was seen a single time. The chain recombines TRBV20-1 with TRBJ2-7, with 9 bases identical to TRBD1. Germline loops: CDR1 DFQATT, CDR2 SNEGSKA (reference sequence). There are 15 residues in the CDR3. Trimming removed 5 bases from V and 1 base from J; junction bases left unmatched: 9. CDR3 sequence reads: CSAPYAGTGSYEQYF. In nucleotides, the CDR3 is TGCAGTGCTCCGTACGCCGGGACAGGGTCCTACGAGCAGTACTTC.

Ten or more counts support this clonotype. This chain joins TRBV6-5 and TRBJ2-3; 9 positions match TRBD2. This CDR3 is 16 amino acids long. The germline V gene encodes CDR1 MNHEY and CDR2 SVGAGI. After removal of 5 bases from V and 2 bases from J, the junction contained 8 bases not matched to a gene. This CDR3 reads CASSRGASGDTDTQYF. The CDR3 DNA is TGTGCCAGCAGTCGCGGGGCTAGCGGGGACACAGATACGCAGTATTTT.

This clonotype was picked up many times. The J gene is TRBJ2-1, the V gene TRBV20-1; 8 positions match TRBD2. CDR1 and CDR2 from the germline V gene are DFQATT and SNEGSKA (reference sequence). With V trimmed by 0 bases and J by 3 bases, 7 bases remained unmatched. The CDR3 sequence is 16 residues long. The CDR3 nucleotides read TGCAGTGCTAGAGACCGTTTAGCGGGGAACTACAATGAGCAGTTCTTC. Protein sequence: CSARDRLAGNYNEQFF.

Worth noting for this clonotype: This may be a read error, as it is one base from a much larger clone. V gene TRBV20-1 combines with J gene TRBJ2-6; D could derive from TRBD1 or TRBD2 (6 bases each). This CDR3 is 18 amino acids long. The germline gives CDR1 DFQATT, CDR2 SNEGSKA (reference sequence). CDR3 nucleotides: TGCAGTGCTAGAGATTACAGAGGGGGGCTTTCTGGGACCAACGTCCTGACTTTC. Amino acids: CSARDYRGGLSGTNVLTF.

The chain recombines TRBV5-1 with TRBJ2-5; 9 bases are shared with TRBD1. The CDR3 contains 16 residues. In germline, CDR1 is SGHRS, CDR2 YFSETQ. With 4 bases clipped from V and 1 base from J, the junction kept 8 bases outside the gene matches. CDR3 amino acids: CASSLGTGTLQETQYF. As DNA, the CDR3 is TGCGCCAGCAGCCTGGGGACAGGGACCCTCCAAGAGACCCAGTACTTC.

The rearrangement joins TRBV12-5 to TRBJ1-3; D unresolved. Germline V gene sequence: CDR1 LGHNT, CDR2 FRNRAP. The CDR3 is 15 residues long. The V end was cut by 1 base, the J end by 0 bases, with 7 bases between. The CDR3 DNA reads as TGTGCTAGTGGTTTGGGTGCGTCCTCTGGAAACACCATATATTTT. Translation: CASGLGASSGNTIYF.

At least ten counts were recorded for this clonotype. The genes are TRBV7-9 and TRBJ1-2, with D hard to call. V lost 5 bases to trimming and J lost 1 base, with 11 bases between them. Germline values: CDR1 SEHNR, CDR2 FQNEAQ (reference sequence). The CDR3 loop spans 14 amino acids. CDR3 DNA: TGTGCCAGCAGCCCCCTCGCGGTTAACTATGGCTACACCTTC. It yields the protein CASSPLAVNYGYTF.

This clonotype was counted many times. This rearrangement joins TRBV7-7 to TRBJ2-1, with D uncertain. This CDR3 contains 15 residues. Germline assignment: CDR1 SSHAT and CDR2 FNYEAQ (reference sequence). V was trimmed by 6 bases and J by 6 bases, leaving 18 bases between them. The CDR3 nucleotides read TGTGCCAGCAGTTATCAGATAGGCGCCTTCAATGAGCAGTTCTTC. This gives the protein CASSYQIGAFNEQFF.

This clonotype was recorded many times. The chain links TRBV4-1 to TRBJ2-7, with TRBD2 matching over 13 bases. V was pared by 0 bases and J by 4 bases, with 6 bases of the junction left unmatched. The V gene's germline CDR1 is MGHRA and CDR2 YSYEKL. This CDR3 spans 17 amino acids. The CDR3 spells CASSQDPLLAGGYEQYF. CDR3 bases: TGCGCCAGCAGCCAAGATCCACTACTAGCGGGGGGGTACGAGCAGTACTTC.

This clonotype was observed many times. CDR3 nucleotide sequence: TGCAGTGCTCCCCGGCGGGGACTTCAATACGAGCAGTACTTC. Its translation is CSAPRRGLQYEQYF. The chain is built from TRBV20-1 and TRBJ2-7; perhaps TRBD2 as D (6 bases). Trimming took off 5 bases at V and 4 bases at J, with 18 bases between the two ends. Germline CDR1 DFQATT, CDR2 SNEGSKA (reference sequence). This CDR3 spans 14 amino acids.

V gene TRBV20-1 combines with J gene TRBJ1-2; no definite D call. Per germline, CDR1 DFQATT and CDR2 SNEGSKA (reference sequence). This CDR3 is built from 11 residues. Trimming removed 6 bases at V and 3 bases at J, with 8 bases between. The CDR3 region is CSAIGDYGYTF. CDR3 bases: TGCAGTGCCATCGGTGACTATGGCTACACCTTC.

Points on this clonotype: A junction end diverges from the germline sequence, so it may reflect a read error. The CDR3 DNA is TGTGCCAGCAGTTTAGCGACTGTGGGCGCAGATACGCAATATTTT. It specifies CASSLATVGADTQYF. V and J are TRBV12-3 or TRBV12-4 and TRBJ2-3; D is unclear. The CDR3 has 15 amino acids.

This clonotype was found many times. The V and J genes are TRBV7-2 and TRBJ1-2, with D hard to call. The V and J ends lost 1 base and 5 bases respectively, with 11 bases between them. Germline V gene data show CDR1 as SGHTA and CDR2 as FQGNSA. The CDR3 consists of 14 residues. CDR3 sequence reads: CASSLGLGQYGYTF. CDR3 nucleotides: TGTGCCAGCAGCTTAGGGCTAGGGCAATATGGCTACACCTTC.

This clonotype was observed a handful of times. The chain's CDR3 is CASSHPGQGDGYTF. The CDR3 bases are TGTGCCAGCAGTCATCCGGGACAGGGCGATGGCTACACCTTC. This chain connects TRBV25-1 to TRBJ1-2, with TRBD1 identical over 9 bases. The V gene end was trimmed by 5 bases and the J gene end by 6 bases; junction bases not matched to a gene: 7. This CDR3 has 14 amino acids. CDR1 is MGHDK and CDR2 is SYGVNS in the germline V gene.

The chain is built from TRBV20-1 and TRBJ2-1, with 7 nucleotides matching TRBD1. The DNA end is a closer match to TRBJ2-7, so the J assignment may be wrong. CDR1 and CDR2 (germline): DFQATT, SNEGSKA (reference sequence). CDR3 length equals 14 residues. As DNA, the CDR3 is TGCAGTGCTAGAGATGTTCTAGACAGGGATCAGCAGTACTTC. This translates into CSARDVLDRDQQYF.

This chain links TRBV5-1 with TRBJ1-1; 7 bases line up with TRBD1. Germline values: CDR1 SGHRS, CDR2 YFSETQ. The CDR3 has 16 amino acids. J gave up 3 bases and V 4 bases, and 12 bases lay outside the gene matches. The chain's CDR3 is CASSGPPQGGDTEAFF. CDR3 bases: TGCGCCAGCAGCGGACCCCCCCAGGGGGGGGACACTGAAGCTTTCTTT.